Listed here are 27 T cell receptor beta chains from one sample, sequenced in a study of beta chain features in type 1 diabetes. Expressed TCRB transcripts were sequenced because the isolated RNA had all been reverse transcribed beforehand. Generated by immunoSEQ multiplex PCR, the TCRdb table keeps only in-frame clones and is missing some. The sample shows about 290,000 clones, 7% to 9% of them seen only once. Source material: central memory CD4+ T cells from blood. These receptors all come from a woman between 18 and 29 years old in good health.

CDR3: CASSLTSAHTDTQYF. The CDR3 coding sequence is TGTGCCAGCAGCTTGACTAGCGCCCACACAGATACGCAGTATTTT. The V call is TRBV7-2, the J call TRBJ2-3; 8 nucleotides agree with TRBD2. The germline gives CDR1 SGHTA, CDR2 FQGNSA. V dropped 3 bases and J dropped 2; count of bases not matched to a gene: 4. This CDR3 has 15 amino acids.

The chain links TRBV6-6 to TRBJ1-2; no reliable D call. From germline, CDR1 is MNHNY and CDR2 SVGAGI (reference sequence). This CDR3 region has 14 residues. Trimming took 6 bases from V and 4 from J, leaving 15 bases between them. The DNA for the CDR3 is TGTGCCAGCAGCCGCCAGTCTATATTCTATGGCTACACCTTC. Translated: CASSRQSIFYGYTF.

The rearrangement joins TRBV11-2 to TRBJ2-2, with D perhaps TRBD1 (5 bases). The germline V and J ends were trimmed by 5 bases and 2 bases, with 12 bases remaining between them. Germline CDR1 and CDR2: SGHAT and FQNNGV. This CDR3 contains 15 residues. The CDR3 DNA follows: TGTGCCAGCAGCCTGACAGTACAAAACACCGGGGAGCTGTTTTTT. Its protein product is CASSLTVQNTGELFF.

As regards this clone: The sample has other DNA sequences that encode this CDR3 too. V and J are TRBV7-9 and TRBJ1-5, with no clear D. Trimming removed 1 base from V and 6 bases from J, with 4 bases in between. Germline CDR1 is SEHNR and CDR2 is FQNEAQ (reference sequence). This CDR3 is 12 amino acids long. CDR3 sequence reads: CASSLGGQPQHF. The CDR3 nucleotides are TGTGCCAGCAGCTTAGGCGGTCAGCCCCAGCATTTT.

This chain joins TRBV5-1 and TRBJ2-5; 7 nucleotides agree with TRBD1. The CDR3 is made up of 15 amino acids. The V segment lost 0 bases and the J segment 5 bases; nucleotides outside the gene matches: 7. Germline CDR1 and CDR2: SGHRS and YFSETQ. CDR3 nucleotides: TGCGCCAGCAGCTTGGGACAGGGTGATTGGGAGACCCAGTACTTC. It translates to CASSLGQGDWETQYF.

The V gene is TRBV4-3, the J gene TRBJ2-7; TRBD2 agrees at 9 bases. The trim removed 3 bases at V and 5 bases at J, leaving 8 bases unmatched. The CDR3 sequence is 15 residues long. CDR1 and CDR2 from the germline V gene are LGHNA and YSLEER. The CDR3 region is CASSQAGGPGHEQYF. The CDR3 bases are TGCGCCAGCAGCCAGGCGGGAGGGCCGGGCCACGAGCAGTACTTC.

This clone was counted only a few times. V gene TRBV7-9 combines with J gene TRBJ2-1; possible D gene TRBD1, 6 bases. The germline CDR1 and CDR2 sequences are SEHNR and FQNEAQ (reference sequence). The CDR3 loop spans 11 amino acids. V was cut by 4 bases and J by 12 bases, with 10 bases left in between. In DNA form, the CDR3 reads TGTGCCAGCAGCTCCCTGGACAGGCAGTTCTTC. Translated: CASSSLDRQFF. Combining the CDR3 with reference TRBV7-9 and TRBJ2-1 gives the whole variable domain DTGVSQNPRHKITKRGQNVTFRCDPISEHNRLYWYRQTLGQGPEFLTYFQNEAQLEKSRLLSDRFSAERPKGSFSTLEIQRTEQGDSAMYLCASSSLDRQFFGPGTRLTVL.

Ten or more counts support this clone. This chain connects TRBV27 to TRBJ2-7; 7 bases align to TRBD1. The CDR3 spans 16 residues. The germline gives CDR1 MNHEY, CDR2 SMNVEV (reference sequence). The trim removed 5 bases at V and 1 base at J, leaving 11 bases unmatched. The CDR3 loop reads CASSPLTTGISYEQYV. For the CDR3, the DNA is TGTGCCAGCAGTCCCCTGACGACAGGGATTTCCTACGAGCAGTACGTC.

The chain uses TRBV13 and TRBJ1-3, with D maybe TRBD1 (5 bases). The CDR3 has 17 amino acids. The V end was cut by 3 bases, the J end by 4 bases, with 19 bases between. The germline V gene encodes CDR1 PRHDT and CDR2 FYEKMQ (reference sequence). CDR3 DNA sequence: TGTGCCAGCAGCTTCCAATCCCAGGGCACCACCGGAAACACCATATATTTT. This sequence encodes CASSFQSQGTTGNTIYF. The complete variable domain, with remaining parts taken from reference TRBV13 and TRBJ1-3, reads AAGVIQSPRHLIKEKRETATLKCYPIPRHDTVYWYQQGPGQDPQFLISFYEKMQSDKGSIPDRFSAQQFSDYHSELNMSSLELGDSALYFCASSFQSQGTTGNTIYFGEGSWLTVV.

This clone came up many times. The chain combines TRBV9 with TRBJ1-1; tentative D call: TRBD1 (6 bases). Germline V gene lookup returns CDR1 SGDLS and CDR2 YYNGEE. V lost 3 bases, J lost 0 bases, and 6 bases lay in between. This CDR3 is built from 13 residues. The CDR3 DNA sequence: TGTGCCAGCAGCGACAGGGTGAACACTGAAGCTTTCTTT. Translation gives CASSDRVNTEAFF.

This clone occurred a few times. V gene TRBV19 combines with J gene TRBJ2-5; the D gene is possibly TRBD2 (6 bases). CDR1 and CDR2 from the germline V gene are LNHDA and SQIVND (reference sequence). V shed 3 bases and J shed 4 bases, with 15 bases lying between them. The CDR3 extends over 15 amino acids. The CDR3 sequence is CASSIGQGGGETQYF. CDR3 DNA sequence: TGTGCCAGTAGTATCGGGCAGGGAGGAGGAGAGACCCAGTACTTC.

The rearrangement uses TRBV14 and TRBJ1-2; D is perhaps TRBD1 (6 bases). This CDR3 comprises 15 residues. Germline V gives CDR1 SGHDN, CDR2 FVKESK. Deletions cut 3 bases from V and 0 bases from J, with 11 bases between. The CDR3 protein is CASSHWGASNYGYTF. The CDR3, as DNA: TGTGCCAGCAGCCATTGGGGGGCCTCTAACTATGGCTACACCTTC.

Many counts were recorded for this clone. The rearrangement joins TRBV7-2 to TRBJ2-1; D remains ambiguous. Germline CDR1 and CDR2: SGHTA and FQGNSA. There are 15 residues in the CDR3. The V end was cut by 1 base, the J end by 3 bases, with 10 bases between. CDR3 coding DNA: TGTGCCAGCAGCTTAGGTCTAGATGTCTACAATGAGCAGTTCTTC. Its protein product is CASSLGLDVYNEQFF.

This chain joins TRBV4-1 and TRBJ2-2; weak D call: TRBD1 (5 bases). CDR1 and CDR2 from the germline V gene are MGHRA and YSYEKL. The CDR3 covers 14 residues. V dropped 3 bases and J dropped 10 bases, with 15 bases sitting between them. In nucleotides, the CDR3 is TGCGCCAGCAGCCAGGTAGGGGTGTCGATGGAGCTGTTTTTT. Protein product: CASSQVGVSMELFF.

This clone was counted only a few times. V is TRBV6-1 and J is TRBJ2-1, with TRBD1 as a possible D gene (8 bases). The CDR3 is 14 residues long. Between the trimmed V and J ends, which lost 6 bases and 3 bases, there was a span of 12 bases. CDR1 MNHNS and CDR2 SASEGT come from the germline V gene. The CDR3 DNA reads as TGTGCCAGCAGGGACAGGGACTACTACAATGAGCAGTTCTTC. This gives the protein CASRDRDYYNEQFF.

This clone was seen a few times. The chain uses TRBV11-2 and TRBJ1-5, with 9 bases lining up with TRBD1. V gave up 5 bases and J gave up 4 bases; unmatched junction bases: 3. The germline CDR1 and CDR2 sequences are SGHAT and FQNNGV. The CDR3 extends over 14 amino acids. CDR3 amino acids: CASSPDRGNQPQHF. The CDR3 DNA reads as TGTGCCAGCAGCCCCGACAGGGGGAATCAGCCCCAGCATTTT.

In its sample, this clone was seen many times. The CDR3 reads CASSRGLTGELFF. CDR3 nucleotides: TGTGCCAGCAGCCGAGGCCTCACCGGGGAGCTGTTTTTT. The chain recombines TRBV11-3 with TRBJ2-2; D gene unclear. Germline CDR1 reads SGHNT; CDR2 reads YENEEA. Trimming removed 5 bases from V and 4 bases from J, with 8 bases in between. The CDR3 has 13 residues.

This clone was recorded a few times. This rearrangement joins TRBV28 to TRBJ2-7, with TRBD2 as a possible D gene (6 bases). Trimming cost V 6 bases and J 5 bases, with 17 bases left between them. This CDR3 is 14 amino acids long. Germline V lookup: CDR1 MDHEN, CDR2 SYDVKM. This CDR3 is CASRRTTSRHEQYF. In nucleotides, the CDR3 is TGTGCCAGCAGGAGGACTACATCTCGCCACGAGCAGTACTTC.

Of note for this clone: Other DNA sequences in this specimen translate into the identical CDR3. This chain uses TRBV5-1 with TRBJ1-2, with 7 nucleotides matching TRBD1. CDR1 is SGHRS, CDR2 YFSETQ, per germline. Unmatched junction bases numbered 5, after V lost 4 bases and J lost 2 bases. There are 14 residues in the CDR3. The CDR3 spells CASSRDRSNYGYTF. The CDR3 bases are TGCGCCAGCAGCCGGGACAGATCCAACTATGGCTACACCTTC.

Written as DNA, the CDR3 is TGTGCCAGCAGGGTCAGAACTTCCTCTGGAAACACCATATATTTT. Translation gives CASRVRTSSGNTIYF. The chain is built from TRBV13 and TRBJ1-3, with D hard to call. Looked up from germline, CDR1 is PRHDT and CDR2 is FYEKMQ (reference sequence). With 6 bases removed from V and 0 bases from J, the gap between germline ends came to 12 bases. This CDR3 is 15 amino acids long.

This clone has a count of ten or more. CDR3 in amino acids: CASSAGLALEQFF. CDR3 sequence (DNA): TGTGCCAGCAGCGCCGGACTGGCGCTTGAGCAGTTCTTC. The chain employs TRBV7-2 and TRBJ2-1, with D perhaps matching TRBD2 (5 bases). Trimming left V 5 bases short and J 9 bases short, with 14 bases between. This CDR3 comprises 13 residues. Germline lookup yields CDR1 SGHTA and CDR2 FQGNSA.

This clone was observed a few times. The CDR3 protein is CASSLIALNTGELFF. The DNA for the CDR3 is TGTGCCAGCAGCTTAATAGCGTTGAACACCGGGGAGCTGTTTTTT. The gene calls are TRBV11-2 and TRBJ2-2; possibly TRBD2 for D (5 bases). CDR3 size: 15 residues. In germline, CDR1 is SGHAT, CDR2 FQNNGV. Trimming removed 2 bases from V and 1 base from J, with 8 bases in between.

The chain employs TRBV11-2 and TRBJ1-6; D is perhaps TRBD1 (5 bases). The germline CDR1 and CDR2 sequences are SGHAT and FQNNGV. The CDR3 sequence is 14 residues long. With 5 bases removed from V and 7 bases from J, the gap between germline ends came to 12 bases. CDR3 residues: CASSPDSGNSPLHF. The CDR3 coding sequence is TGTGCCAGCAGCCCCGACAGTGGGAATTCACCCCTCCACTTT.

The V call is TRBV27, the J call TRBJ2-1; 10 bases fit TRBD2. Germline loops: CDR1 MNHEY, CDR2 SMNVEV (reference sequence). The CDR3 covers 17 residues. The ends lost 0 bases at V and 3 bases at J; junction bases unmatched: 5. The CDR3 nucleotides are TGTGCCAGCAGTTTATCCACTAGCGGGATAAACTACAATGAGCAGTTCTTC. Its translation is CASSLSTSGINYNEQFF.

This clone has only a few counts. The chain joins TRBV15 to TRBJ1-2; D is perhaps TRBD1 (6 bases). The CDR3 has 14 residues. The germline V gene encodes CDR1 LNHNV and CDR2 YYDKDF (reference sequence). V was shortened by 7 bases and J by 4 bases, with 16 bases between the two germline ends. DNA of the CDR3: TGTGCCACCACTCCCGGGCGGGGGGCCTATGGCTACACCTTC. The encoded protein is CATTPGRGAYGYTF.

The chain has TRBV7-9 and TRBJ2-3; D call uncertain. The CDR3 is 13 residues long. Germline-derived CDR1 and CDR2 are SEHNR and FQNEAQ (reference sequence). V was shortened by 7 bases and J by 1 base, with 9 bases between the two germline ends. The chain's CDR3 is CASIIVGTDTQYF. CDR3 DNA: TGTGCCAGCATCATAGTGGGCACAGATACGCAGTATTTT.

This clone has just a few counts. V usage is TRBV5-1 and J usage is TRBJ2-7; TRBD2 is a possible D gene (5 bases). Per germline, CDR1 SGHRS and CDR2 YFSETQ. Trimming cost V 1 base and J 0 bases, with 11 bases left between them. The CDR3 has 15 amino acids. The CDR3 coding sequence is TGCGCCAGCAGCTTGTCAACGGGGAGCTCCTACGAGCAGTACTTC. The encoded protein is CASSLSTGSSYEQYF.